This TCR beta chain was sequenced for a study of identical twins. Notes on the study in general: Among out-of-frame alpha sequences shared by twins, low generation probability occurred in excess. A cross-sectional statistical analysis, not follow-up of the same donors, supported the conclusions. Cord blood beta clonotypes present at high abundance carried fewer insertions; no such pattern appeared in memory repertoires.

Template switching, a step in the protocol, added a universal primer site, and cDNA carried unique molecular identifiers. MiXCR was run by TCRdb on the 5' RACE reads, yielding one entry per CDR3 protein. The top ten hold about 8.1% of the sample, which has under 400,000 distinct CDR3 sequences, 7% to 9.5% seen once. Details on this clonotype: Its antigen is not identified.

The receptor's source is a woman between 50 and 59 years old in good health. Sample: naive T cells sorted from blood.

CDR3 protein: CASRIIQDPGNTIYF. The CDR3 coding sequence is TGTGCCAGCAGGATCATACAGGATCCTGGAAACACCATATATTTT. The chain couples TRBV12-3 or TRBV12-4 to TRBJ1-3; D is perhaps TRBD1 (5 bases). Trimming cost V 6 bases and J 2 bases, with 14 bases left between them. The CDR3 extends over 15 amino acids.